This TCR beta chain comes out of a study of Graves' ophthalmopathy and Graves' hyperthyroidism. The table lists this clonotype with many counts. The germline CDR1 and CDR2 sequences are LNHDA and SQIVND (reference sequence). Trimming stripped 8 bases from V and 2 bases from J, with 10 bases between. The CDR3 has 13 amino acids. Transcripts of RNA were the source for amplifying TCR beta CDR3 regions. Second-round multiplex PCR came after a first-round RT-PCR that employed HTBI primers. TCRdb passed the multiplex PCR reads through MiXCR, listing each CDR3 protein once. The table records over 500,000 distinct CDR3 sequences, approximately 22% of them present only once.

Sequencing was performed on peripheral blood. The gene calls are TRBV19 and TRBJ1-3, with D possibly being TRBD1 (6 bases). This TCR derives from a young woman with stable Graves' hyperthyroidism. Some clones in this sample may be carry-over from other donors' samples. The CDR3 reads CASHRDPGNTIYF. The CDR3 DNA reads as TGTGCCAGTCACAGGGATCCTGGAAACACCATATATTTT.